The 2 T cell receptor beta chains reported below all come from one sample, sequenced in a study of T cell repertoires in cytomegalovirus infection. TCRdb re-derived calls from the reads in MiXCR, one entry per CDR3 protein. The sample comprises 200,000 to 300,000 distinct CDR3 sequences, roughly 10% of which are singletons, and more than 13% rests with the top ten. The sequencing sample was made of PBMCs. These receptors all come from a human donor in good health (CMV status not recorded). Some clones in this sample may be carry-over from other donors' samples.

The V call is TRBV5-1, the J call TRBJ1-4; D unclear. This CDR3 has 15 residues. CDR1 and CDR2 (germline): SGHRS, YFSETQ. V lost 6 bases and J 0 bases, leaving 12 bases between the germline ends. The CDR3 reads CASTREPTTNEKLFF. The DNA of the CDR3 is TGCGCCAGCACTAGGGAGCCTACAACTAATGAAAAACTGTTTTTT.

This clonotype was seen only a few times. This chain uses TRBV25-1 with TRBJ1-2, with 9 bases lining up with TRBD1. The CDR3 has 15 amino acids. Germline trimming cut 2 bases from V and 4 bases from J; bases unmatched to any gene: 5. Germline V gene lookup returns CDR1 MGHDK and CDR2 SYGVNS. Here the CDR3 reads CASSEPNRGPYGYTF. CDR3 DNA: TGTGCCAGCAGTGAACCGAACAGGGGGCCCTATGGCTACACCTTC.